What follows are 10 T cell receptor beta chains derived from one specimen sequenced in a study of T cell changes during pregnancy in multiple sclerosis. Sequencing was performed with immunoSEQ multiplex PCR; in TCRdb, only in-frame clones are kept and a portion is missing. The sample contains more than 30,000 clones, about 87% of which appear only once. The sample was CD4+ T cells from peripheral blood mononuclear cells, taken before pregnancy. These receptors were obtained from a female donor with multiple sclerosis, enrolled in a pregnancy study.

The chain carries TRBV2 and TRBJ1-5; D is possibly TRBD1 (5 bases). CDR1 and CDR2 from the germline V gene are SNHLY and FYNNEI. Trimming left V 9 bases short and J 6 bases short, with 15 bases between. CDR3 length equals 13 residues. CDR3 residues: CASWGEGTQPQHF. Written as DNA, the CDR3 is TGTGCCAGTTGGGGGGAGGGGACTCAGCCCCAGCATTTT.

This chain links TRBV6-1 with TRBJ2-3; tentative D call: TRBD1 (5 bases). Trimming took off 0 bases at V and 6 bases at J, with 7 bases between the two ends. The germline CDR1 and CDR2 sequences are MNHNS and SASEGT. This CDR3 is 13 amino acids long. CDR3 sequence reads: CASSEAPGDTQYF. CDR3 coding DNA: TGTGCCAGCAGTGAAGCTCCAGGGGATACGCAGTATTTT.

The chain uses TRBV4-1 and TRBJ1-1, with 7 bases aligning to TRBD1. This CDR3 is built from 17 residues. The J segment lost 0 bases and the V segment lost 3 bases, leaving 10 bases of the junction unmatched. Germline V gene sequence: CDR1 MGHRA, CDR2 YSYEKL. CDR3 in amino acids: CASSHDSGGTMNTEAFF. As DNA, the CDR3 is TGCGCCAGCAGCCACGACTCAGGGGGTACTATGAACACTGAAGCTTTCTTT.

The V and J genes are TRBV5-1 and TRBJ2-5; 8 nucleotides match TRBD2. Germline V CDR1 and CDR2: SGHRS, YFSETQ. V lost 1 base, J lost 1 base, and 6 bases stayed unmatched. The CDR3 totals 16 residues. The chain's CDR3 is CASSLLAGGPQETQYF. Here the CDR3 DNA reads TGCGCCAGCAGCTTGTTGGCGGGGGGACCCCAAGAGACCCAGTACTTC.

The chain employs TRBV5-1 and TRBJ2-3, with 9 bases fitting TRBD1. The trim removed 1 base at V and 4 bases at J, leaving 10 bases unmatched. The CDR3 sequence is 17 residues long. Germline lookup yields CDR1 SGHRS and CDR2 YFSETQ. CDR3 residues: CASSLWSGTGNADTQYF. CDR3 DNA: TGCGCCAGCAGCTTGTGGTCCGGGACAGGGAATGCAGATACGCAGTATTTT.

This clone was seen once. The chain combines TRBV7-2 with TRBJ2-7; 9 nucleotides line up with TRBD2. V lost 4 bases and J lost 2; bases outside the gene matches: 3. The CDR3 sequence is 14 residues long. In germline, CDR1 is SGHTA, CDR2 FQGNSA. CDR3 sequence reads: CASSSAGGPYEQYF. In DNA form, the CDR3 reads TGTGCCAGCAGCTCAGCGGGGGGTCCCTACGAGCAGTACTTC.

This chain uses TRBV5-1 with TRBJ2-3, with D uncertain. Germline CDR1 reads SGHRS; CDR2 reads YFSETQ. The CDR3 consists of 13 residues. V lost 3 bases, J lost 0 bases, and 5 bases lay in between. Written as DNA, the CDR3 is TGCGCCAGCAGCTCGACTAGCACAGATACGCAGTATTTT. Translation gives CASSSTSTDTQYF.

J is TRBJ2-7 and V is TRBV7-3; tentative D call: TRBD2 (5 bases). Germline V gives CDR1 SGHTA, CDR2 FQGTGA. The ends were cut back, 1 base at V and 4 bases at J, with 8 bases in the middle. The length of the CDR3 is 13 residues. DNA of the CDR3: TGTGCCAGCAGCTTAAAAGCGGCTTACGAGCAGTACTTC. This codes for CASSLKAAYEQYF.

This clone turned up a few times. This chain uses TRBV7-3 with TRBJ2-2; 9 positions match TRBD2. V dropped 1 base and J dropped 3; count of bases not matched to a gene: 3. CDR3 length equals 16 residues. In germline, CDR1 is SGHTA, CDR2 FQGTGA. The CDR3 nucleotides read TGTGCCAGCAGCTTAATAGCGGGGGACCACACCGGGGAGCTGTTTTTT. The encoded protein is CASSLIAGDHTGELFF.

The chain has TRBV27 and TRBJ2-1; TRBD1 is a possible D gene (6 bases). The V gene lost 2 bases and the J gene lost 7 bases, with 9 bases spanning the gap. Germline CDR1 is MNHEY and CDR2 is SMNVEV (reference sequence). The CDR3 contains 13 residues. For the CDR3, the DNA is TGTGCCAGCAGTTTAGGCAGGGGAAATGAGCAGTTCTTC. Translated, it gives CASSLGRGNEQFF.